The clone carrying this TCR beta chain appeared a single time. Its matching antigen is unknown. A single record per CDR3 protein comes from TCRdb applying MiXCR to the 5' RACE reads. The sample has around 340,000 distinct CDR3 sequences, 10% to 15% seen once. Trimming removed 0 bases from V and 4 bases from J, with 12 bases in between. CDR1 is SNHLY, CDR2 FYNNEI, per germline. The CDR3 spans 15 residues. This sample is part of a study of T-cell memory formation after mild COVID-19. Study outcomes and limitations: Cross-reactive memory apparently joined, as some responding clones appeared in pre-infection memory.

The chain combines TRBV2 with TRBJ1-1; D is possibly TRBD1 (5 bases). Sequenced sample: PBMCs or a T cell subset sorted from them (not recorded which). This TCR came from a man aged 18-30 years who had mild COVID-19 (a few samples of this study predate the infection). Cell type and time point are not known. The CDR3 loop reads CASSEALGGGTEAFF. CDR3 DNA sequence: TGTGCCAGCAGTGAAGCGCTTGGGGGGGGCACTGAAGCTTTCTTT.